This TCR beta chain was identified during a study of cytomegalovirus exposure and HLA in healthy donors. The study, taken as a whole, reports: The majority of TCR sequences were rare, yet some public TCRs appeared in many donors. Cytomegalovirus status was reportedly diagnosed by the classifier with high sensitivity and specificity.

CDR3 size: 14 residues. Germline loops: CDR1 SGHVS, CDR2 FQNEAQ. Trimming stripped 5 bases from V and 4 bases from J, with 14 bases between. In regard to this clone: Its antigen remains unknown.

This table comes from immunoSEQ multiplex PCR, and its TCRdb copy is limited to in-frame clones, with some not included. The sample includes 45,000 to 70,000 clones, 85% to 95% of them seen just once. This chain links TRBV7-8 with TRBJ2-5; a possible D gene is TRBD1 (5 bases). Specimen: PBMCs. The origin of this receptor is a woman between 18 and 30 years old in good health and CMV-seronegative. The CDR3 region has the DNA TGTGCCAGCAGCCCCCCGGGCCAGGGAGAGACCCAGTACTTC. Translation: CASSPPGQGETQYF.